The count of the clone carrying this TCR beta chain is one. This sample was included in a study of shared clonotypes between healthy human individuals. Measured with immunoSEQ multiplex PCR; TCRdb has only the in-frame clones, and not every one. Here the sample spans a few million clones, just over 90% being singletons. The V end was cut by 0 bases, the J end by 0 bases, with 16 bases between. This CDR3 spans 19 amino acids. Germline assignment: CDR1 SGDLS and CDR2 YYNGEE. Sequencing was done on a sample of naive CD4+ T cells sorted from blood. This sample's subset: CD45RA+ positively selected. This rearrangement joins TRBV9 to TRBJ2-6; a possible D gene is TRBD2 (6 bases). The clonotype was recovered from a man between 18 and 29 years old in good health. Written as DNA, the CDR3 is TGTGCCAGCAGCGTAGATGCGGGGAAGCTCTCCTCTGGGGCCAACGTCCTGACTTTC. Translated: CASSVDAGKLSSGANVLTF. Full variable domain (missing parts from reference TRBV9 and TRBJ2-6): DSGVTQTPKHLITATGQRVTLRCSPRSGDLSVYWYQQSLDQGLQFLIQYYNGEERAKGNILERFSAQQFPDLHSELNLSSLELGDSALYFCASSVDAGKLSSGANVLTFGAGSRLTVL.